These T cell receptor beta chains were read from a single sample in a study of T cell repertoires in cytomegalovirus infection. TCRdb re-derived calls from the reads in MiXCR, one entry per CDR3 protein. The sample has approximately 500,000 distinct CDR3 sequences; approximately 10% are singletons. Sequencing used PBMCs. These receptors came from a human donor in good health (CMV status not recorded). Some clones in this sample may be carry-over from other donors' samples. Each CDR3 is given with its conserved first and last residue.

V	CDR3
TRBV6-5	CASSYRGLETQYF
TRBV27	CASSFRTNSPLHF
TRBV4-1	CASSQERASERTDTQYF
TRBV7-6	CASSPDSQPQHF
TRBV7-8	CASSLSYQGAVTDTQYF
TRBV5-6	CASRVRTSKNYGYTF
TRBV7-2	CASSVLTMGLFF
TRBV5-1	CASSSTGVYTGELFF
TRBV7-8	CASSLRRGTAMMETQYF
TRBV20-1	CSAQEGTTDTQYF
TRBV29-1	CSVEGGTGGYEQYF
TRBV7-9	CASSADLNIQYF
TRBV7-9	CASSLGAQPVYEQYF
TRBV3-1	CASSPGGLLRHEQYF
TRBV6-1	CASSEARHNEQFF
TRBV20-1	CSASGGYETQYF
TRBV10-3	CAISESVNTGELFF
TRBV6-1	CASSEEVRYEQYF
TRBV7-6	CASRADRDTEAFF
TRBV20-1	CSARLAGGPRAQYF
TRBV29-1	CSVEMTLSDYGYTF
TRBV10-3	CAISESRGGAGTYEQYF
TRBV19	CASTVTGNSNQPQHF
TRBV20-1	CSTRDNFYGYTF
TRBV20-1	CSAGEVPLHF
TRBV9	CASSARDRGSNSPLHF
TRBV3-1	CASSQPMGGEAFF
TRBV10-3	CAISEGGNEQFF
TRBV28	CASSLRVLSGNTIYF
TRBV29-1	CSVVGTLGNTEAFF
TRBV20-1	CSAISLAGDTQYF
TRBV27	CASSLSPHRVGYTF
TRBV12-3/TRBV12-4	CASSLVGRGLRSGNTIYF
TRBV6-5	CASSSLYGGYTF
TRBV27	CASRPTQDTQYF
TRBV12-5	CASGIGQFTEAFF
TRBV20-1	CSASLLAITDTQYF
TRBV12-3/TRBV12-4	CASSAGGLGEAFF
TRBV20-1	CSALELGGNQPQHF
TRBV11-2	CASSPSVDNEQFF
TRBV7-3	CASSYPGYAGYTF
TRBV20-1	CSASPLAGVDEQFF
TRBV9	CASSVGTTDGQPQHF
TRBV5-8	CASSPGLAYKSPIRDTQYF
TRBV5-1	CASSLATGGTIYGYTF
TRBV29-1	CSVYSLLGVNEQFF
TRBV29-1	CSVEAGEEAFF
TRBV7-2	CASSLLEREIGMAGTDTQYF
TRBV6-1	CAVEVSYEQYF